These T cell receptor beta chains were read from a single sample in a study of STAT5B mutations in CD4+ large granular lymphocyte leukemia. Some clones are missing from TCRdb's copy, which holds only in-frame ones; the method was immunoSEQ multiplex PCR. The sample lists fewer than 40,000 clones; roughly two thirds were seen once. What was sequenced was CD4+ T cells from blood buffy coats. These receptors originate from a human donor in good health. CDR3s include the opening cysteine and the closing phenylalanine or tryptophan. The D gene is left open where the match is weak. Some rows mark clone size as missing; the rest say once, few, many or name a class of expanded clone.

TRBD2,TRBJ2-3,TRBV7-6,NA,CASSPLAGGTDTQYF,TGTGCCAGCAGCCCACTAGCGGGAGGAACAGATACGCAGTATTTT
NA,TRBJ1-2,TRBV5-7,once,CASSLDKTANYGYTF,TGTGCCAGCAGCTTGGATAAAACAGCTAACTATGGCTACACCTTC
NA,TRBJ1-2,TRBV18,NA,CASSHELRDGIPF,TGTGCCAGCTCACACGAACTCCGGGACGGGATACCTTTC
TRBD1,TRBJ2-7,TRBV20-1,NA,CSARDSYEQYF,TGCAGTGCCAGGGACAGCTACGAGCAGTACTTC
TRBD2,TRBJ2-3,TRBV7-2,NA,CASSLVAGGSTDTQYF,TGTGCCAGCAGCTTAGTAGCGGGGGGGAGCACAGATACGCAGTATTTT
NA,TRBJ1-3,TRBV4-1,NA,CASSHLTSGNTIYF,TGCGCCAGCAGCCACCTAACCTCTGGAAACACCATATATTTT
TRBD2,TRBJ2-4,TRBV7-8,NA,CASSAWTSGGRWAKNIQYF,TGTGCCAGCAGCGCCTGGACTAGCGGGGGAAGGTGGGCCAAAAACATTCAGTACTTC
NA,TRBJ2-3,TRBV6-1,NA,CASSDRGAEYF,TGTGCCAGCAGTGATCGCGGGGCGGAGTATTTT
TRBD1,TRBJ1-5,TRBV19,few,CASSTQGGGQPQHF,TGTGCCAGTAGTACGCAGGGGGGGGGTCAGCCCCAGCATTTT
NA,TRBJ1-2,TRBV18,NA,CASSPDSERSGYTF,TGTGCCAGCTCACCAGACAGCGAAAGATCCGGCTACACCTTC
TRBD1,TRBJ1-6,TRBV7-2,NA,CASSLQGDNSPLHF,TGTGCCAGCAGCCTTCAGGGGGATAATTCACCCCTCCACTTT
TRBD1,TRBJ1-2,TRBV5-8,few,CASSSGQGKRGYTF,TGTGCCAGCAGCTCGGGACAGGGGAAGCGCGGCTACACCTTC